Below, one TCR beta chain is given with its context. This sample was included in a study of CD8 T cells in Susac syndrome. V lost 3 bases, J lost 2 bases, and 8 bases lay in between. Germline lookup yields CDR1 LGHDT and CDR2 YNNKEL (reference sequence). The CDR3 spans 14 residues. RNA amounts of roughly 0.5 to 1 ug underwent reverse transcription with random hexamers. TCR beta CDR3 was amplified by immunoSEQ multiplex PCR. This amplification extended across 54 Vbeta and 13 Jbeta segments. TCRdb ran MiXCR on the immunoSEQ multiplex PCR reads and lists one entry per CDR3 protein. This sample yields 200,000 to 250,000 distinct CDR3 sequences, of which around 95% are seen a single time; 0.075% to 0.095% belongs to the top ten. Purification of the CD8+ and CD4+ T cells relied on negative isolation, and TEMRA cells underwent FACS enrichment.

J is TRBJ1-3 and V is TRBV3-1; no reliable D call. The TCR comes from a human donor with multiple sclerosis. Sequencing was performed on CD4+ T cells from PBMCs. CDR3 residues: CASSHVGTGNTIYF. DNA for the CDR3: TGTGCCAGCAGCCACGTTGGGACTGGAAACACCATATATTTT.